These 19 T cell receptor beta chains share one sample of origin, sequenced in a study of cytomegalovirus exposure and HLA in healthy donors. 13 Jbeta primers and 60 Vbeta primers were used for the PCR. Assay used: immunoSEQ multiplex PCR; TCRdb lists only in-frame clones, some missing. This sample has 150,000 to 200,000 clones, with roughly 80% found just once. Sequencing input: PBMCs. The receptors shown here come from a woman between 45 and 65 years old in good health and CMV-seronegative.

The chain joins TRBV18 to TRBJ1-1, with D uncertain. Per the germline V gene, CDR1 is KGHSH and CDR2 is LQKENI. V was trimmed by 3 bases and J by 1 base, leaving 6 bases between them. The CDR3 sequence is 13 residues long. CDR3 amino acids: CASSPSKNTEAFF. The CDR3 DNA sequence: TGTGCCAGCTCACCTAGTAAGAACACTGAAGCTTTCTTT.

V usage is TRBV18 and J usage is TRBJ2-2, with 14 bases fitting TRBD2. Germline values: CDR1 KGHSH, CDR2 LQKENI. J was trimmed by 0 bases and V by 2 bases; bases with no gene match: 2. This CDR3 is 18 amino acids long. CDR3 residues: CASSPRLAGGTNTGELFF. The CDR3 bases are TGTGCCAGCTCACCAAGACTAGCGGGGGGGACGAACACCGGGGAGCTGTTTTTT. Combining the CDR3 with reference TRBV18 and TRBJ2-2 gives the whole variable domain NAGVMQNPRHLVRRRGQEARLRCSPMKGHSHVYWYRQLPEEGLKFMVYLQKENIIDESGMPKERFSAEFPKEGPSILRIQQVVRGDSAAYFCASSPRLAGGTNTGELFFGEGSRLTVL.

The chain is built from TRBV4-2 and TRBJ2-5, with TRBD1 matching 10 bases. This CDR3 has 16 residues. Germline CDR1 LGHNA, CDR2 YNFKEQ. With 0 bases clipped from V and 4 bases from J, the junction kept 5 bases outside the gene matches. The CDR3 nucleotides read TGTGCCAGCAGCCAAGATTTCCGGGACAGGGGAGAGACCCAGTACTTC. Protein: CASSQDFRDRGETQYF.

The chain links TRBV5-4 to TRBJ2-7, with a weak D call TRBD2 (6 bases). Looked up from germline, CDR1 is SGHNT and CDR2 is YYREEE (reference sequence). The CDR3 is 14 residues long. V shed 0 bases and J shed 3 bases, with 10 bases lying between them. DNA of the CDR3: TGTGCCAGCAGCTTGGGACGGGGGTACTACGAGCAGTACTTC. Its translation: CASSLGRGYYEQYF.

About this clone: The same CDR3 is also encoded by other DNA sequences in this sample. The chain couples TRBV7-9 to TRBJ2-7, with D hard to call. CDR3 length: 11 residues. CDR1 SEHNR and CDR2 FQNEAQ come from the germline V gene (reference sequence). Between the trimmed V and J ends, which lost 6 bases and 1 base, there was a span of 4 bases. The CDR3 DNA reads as TGTGCCAGCAGTCCGTCCTACGAGCAGTACTTC. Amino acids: CASSPSYEQYF.

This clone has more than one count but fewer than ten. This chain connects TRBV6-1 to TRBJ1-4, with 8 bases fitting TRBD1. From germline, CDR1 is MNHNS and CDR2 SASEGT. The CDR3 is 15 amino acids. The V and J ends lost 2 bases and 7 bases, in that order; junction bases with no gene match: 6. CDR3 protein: CASSEIGQGTEKLFF. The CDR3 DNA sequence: TGTGCCAGCAGTGAAATAGGACAGGGAACTGAAAAACTGTTTTTT.

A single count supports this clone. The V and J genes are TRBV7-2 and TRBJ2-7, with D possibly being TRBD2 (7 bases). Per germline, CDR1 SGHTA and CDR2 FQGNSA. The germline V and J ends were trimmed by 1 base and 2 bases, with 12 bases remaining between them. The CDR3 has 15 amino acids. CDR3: CASSLVRGPAYEQYF. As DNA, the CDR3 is TGTGCCAGCAGCTTAGTGCGGGGGCCAGCCTACGAGCAGTACTTC.

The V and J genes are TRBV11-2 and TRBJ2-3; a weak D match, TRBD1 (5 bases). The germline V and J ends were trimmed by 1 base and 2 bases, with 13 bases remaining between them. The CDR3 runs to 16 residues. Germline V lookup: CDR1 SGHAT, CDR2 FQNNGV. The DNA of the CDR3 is TGTGCCAGCAGCTTAGGGGCCAGGGCCAACACAGATACGCAGTATTTT. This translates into CASSLGARANTDTQYF.

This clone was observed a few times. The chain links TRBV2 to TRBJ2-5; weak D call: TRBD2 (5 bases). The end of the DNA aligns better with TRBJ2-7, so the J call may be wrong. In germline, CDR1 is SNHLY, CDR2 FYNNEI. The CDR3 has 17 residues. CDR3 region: CASSAGPTSLGTYEQYF. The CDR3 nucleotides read TGTGCCAGCAGCGCGGGCCCCACCAGCTTGGGAACCTACGAGCAGTACTTC.

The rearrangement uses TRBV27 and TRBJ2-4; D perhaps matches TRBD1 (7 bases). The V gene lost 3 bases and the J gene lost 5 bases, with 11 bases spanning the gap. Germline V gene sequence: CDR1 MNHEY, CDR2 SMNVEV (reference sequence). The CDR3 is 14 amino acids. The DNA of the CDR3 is TGTGCCAGCAGTTTTGGAGGGGGCCAAAACATTCAGTACTTC. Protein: CASSFGGGQNIQYF.

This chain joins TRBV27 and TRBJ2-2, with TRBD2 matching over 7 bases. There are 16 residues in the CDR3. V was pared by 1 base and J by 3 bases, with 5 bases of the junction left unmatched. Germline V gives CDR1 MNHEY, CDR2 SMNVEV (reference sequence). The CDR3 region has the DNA TGTGCCAGCAGTTTATGGCGGGAGTTGGACACCGGGGAGCTGTTTTTT. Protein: CASSLWRELDTGELFF.

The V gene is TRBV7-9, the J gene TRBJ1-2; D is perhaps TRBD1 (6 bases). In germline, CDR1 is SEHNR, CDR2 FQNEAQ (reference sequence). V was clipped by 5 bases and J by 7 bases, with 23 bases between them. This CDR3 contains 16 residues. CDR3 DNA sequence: TGTGCCAGCAGCCCGGCTAAGGGGGGGACGTTAGGTGGCTACACCTTC. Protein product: CASSPAKGGTLGGYTF.

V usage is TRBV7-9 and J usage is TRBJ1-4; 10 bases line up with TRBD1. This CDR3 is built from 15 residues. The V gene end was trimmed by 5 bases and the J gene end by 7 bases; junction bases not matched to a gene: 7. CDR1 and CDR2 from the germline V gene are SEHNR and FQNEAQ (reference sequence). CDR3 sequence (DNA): TGTGCCAGCAGCCCAGGGGACAGGGGAGGTGAAAAACTGTTTTTT. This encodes CASSPGDRGGEKLFF.

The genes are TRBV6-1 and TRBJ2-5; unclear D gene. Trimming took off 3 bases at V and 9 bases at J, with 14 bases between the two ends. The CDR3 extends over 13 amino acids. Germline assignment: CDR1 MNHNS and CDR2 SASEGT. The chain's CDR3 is CASSDRSVLAQYF. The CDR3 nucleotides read TGTGCCAGCAGTGATCGGTCCGTGTTGGCCCAGTACTTC.

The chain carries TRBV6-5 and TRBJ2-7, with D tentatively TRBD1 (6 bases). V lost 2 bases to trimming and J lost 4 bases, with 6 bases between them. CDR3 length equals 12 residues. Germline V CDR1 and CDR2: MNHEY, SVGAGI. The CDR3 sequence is CASSYRGYEQYF. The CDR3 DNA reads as TGTGCCAGCAGTTACAGGGGGTACGAGCAGTACTTC.

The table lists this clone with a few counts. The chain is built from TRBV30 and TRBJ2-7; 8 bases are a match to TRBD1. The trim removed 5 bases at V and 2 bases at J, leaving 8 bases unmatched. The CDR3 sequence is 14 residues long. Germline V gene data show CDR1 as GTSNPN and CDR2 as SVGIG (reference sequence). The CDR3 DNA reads TGTGCCTGGGGGACAGGACTCACCGCCTACGAGCAGTACTTC. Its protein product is CAWGTGLTAYEQYF.

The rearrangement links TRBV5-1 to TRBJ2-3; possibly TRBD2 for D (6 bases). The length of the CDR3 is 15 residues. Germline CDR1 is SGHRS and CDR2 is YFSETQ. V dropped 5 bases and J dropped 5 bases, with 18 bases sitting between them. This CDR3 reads CASRTGLKGLDTQYF. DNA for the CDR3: TGCGCCAGCAGAACCGGACTAAAGGGGTTAGATACGCAGTATTTT.

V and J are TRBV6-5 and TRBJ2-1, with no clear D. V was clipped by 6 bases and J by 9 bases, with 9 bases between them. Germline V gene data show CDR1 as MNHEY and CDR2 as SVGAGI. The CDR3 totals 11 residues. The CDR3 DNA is TGTGCCAGCAGAGTACCAGGTGAGCAGTTCTTC. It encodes CASRVPGEQFF.

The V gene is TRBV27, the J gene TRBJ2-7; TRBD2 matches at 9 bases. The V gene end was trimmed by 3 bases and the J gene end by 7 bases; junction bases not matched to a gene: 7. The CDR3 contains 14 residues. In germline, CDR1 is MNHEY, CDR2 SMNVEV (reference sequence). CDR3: CASSFGGLAAEQYF. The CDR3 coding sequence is TGTGCCAGCAGTTTCGGGGGACTAGCTGCAGAGCAGTACTTC.